Each of the 22 T cell receptor beta chains below was sequenced from the same sample in a study of blood T cell repertoires in COVID-19. Some clones are missing from TCRdb's copy, which holds only in-frame ones; the method was immunoSEQ multiplex PCR. The table lists 160,000 or so clones, roughly nine tenths of them singletons. The sequenced material came from peripheral blood. The receptors were sampled from a woman in her seventies with acute or convalescent COVID-19.

J is TRBJ2-2 and V is TRBV7-6, with 11 bases that match TRBD1. Germline loops: CDR1 SGHVS, CDR2 FNYEAQ. This CDR3 has 15 amino acids. V trimming: 3 bases; J trimming: 9 bases; junction bases outside the gene matches: 6. The CDR3 DNA reads TGTGCCAGCAGCTTTGGACAGGGGGCAGTCCGGGAGCTGTTTTTT. Amino acids: CASSFGQGAVRELFF.

V gene TRBV24-1 combines with J gene TRBJ1-2; D remains ambiguous. The germline V gene encodes CDR1 KGHDR and CDR2 SFDVKD. Trimming took off 6 bases at V and 5 bases at J, with 12 bases between the two ends. The CDR3 consists of 13 residues. CDR3 sequence: CATSTEGGYGYTF. CDR3 coding DNA: TGTGCCACCAGTACGGAGGGAGGGTATGGCTACACCTTC.

The chain joins TRBV19 to TRBJ2-7; D is undetermined. In germline, CDR1 is LNHDA, CDR2 SQIVND (reference sequence). Deletions cut 5 bases from V and 1 base from J, with 9 bases between. The CDR3 length is 13 residues. The CDR3 nucleotides read TGTGCCAGTAGTCAGTTACCTTCCTACGAGCAGTACTTC. It is translated as CASSQLPSYEQYF.

This chain connects TRBV25-1 to TRBJ2-3; TRBD1 agrees at 8 bases. Per the germline V gene, CDR1 is MGHDK and CDR2 is SYGVNS. V lost 9 bases, J lost 4 bases, and 9 bases stayed unmatched. The CDR3 contains 14 residues. The CDR3 sequence is CASSRGRVADTQYF. CDR3 sequence (DNA): TGTGCCAGTTCCAGGGGGCGCGTGGCAGATACGCAGTATTTT.

The chain is built from TRBV7-2 and TRBJ1-2; D unclear. Trimming took 6 bases from V and 0 from J, leaving 14 bases between them. The CDR3 extends over 15 amino acids. Germline CDR1 SGHTA, CDR2 FQGNSA. CDR3 coding DNA: TGTGCCAGCAGAGCTTCGGCGGGGTCTAACTATGGCTACACCTTC. Its protein product is CASRASAGSNYGYTF. The full variable domain, its missing parts supplied by reference TRBV7-2 and TRBJ1-2, is GAGVSQSPSNKVTEKGKDVELRCDPISGHTALYWYRQSLGQGLEFLIYFQGNSAPDKSGLPSDRFSAERTGGSVSTLTIQRTQQEDSAVYLCASRASAGSNYGYTFGSGTRLTVV.

This clone appeared a single time. V gene TRBV30 combines with J gene TRBJ1-1; D not certain. The CDR3 consists of 13 residues. The V gene lost 4 bases and the J gene lost 0 bases, with 9 bases spanning the gap. CDR1 is GTSNPN, CDR2 SVGIG, per germline (reference sequence). In DNA form, the CDR3 reads TGTGCCTGGACAGTCGACATGAACACTGAAGCTTTCTTT. This encodes CAWTVDMNTEAFF.

The rearrangement links TRBV3-1 (or the pseudogene TRBV3-2) to TRBJ1-5; D is undetermined. CDR3 size: 15 residues. The ends were cut back, 4 bases at V and 0 bases at J, with 10 bases in the middle. The germline CDR1 and CDR2 sequences are LGHDT and YNNKEL (reference sequence). CDR3 sequence reads: CASSLSGGSNQPQHF. CDR3 bases: TGTGCCAGCAGCCTATCGGGAGGTAGCAATCAGCCCCAGCATTTT.

As regards this clone: Other nucleotide sequences in the sample specify the same CDR3. This rearrangement joins TRBV7-9 to TRBJ2-2; D may be TRBD1 (6 bases). The CDR3 totals 13 residues. Germline CDR1 SEHNR, CDR2 FQNEAQ (reference sequence). Trimming pared 5 bases from V and 5 bases from J, leaving 9 bases between. This CDR3 is CASSEQGTGELFF. The CDR3 bases are TGTGCCAGCAGCGAACAGGGAACCGGGGAGCTGTTTTTT. The variable domain in full, with the rest retrieved from reference TRBV7-9 and TRBJ2-2, is DTGVSQNPRHKITKRGQNVTFRCDPISEHNRLYWYRQTLGQGPEFLTYFQNEAQLEKSRLLSDRFSAERPKGSFSTLEIQRTEQGDSAMYLCASSEQGTGELFFGEGSRLTVL.

The chain has TRBV5-6 and TRBJ2-1; 9 positions match TRBD2. The CDR3 totals 15 residues. Trimming removed 1 base from V and 6 bases from J; junction bases left unmatched: 5. The germline gives CDR1 SGHDT, CDR2 YYEEEE. CDR3 in DNA: TGTGCCAGCAGCTTGCTAGCGGGATTCGGCAATGAGCAGTTCTTC. This translates into CASSLLAGFGNEQFF.

The chain carries TRBV5-1 and TRBJ2-1; 8 positions match TRBD1. CDR3 length equals 17 residues. The V and J ends lost 1 base and 0 bases, in that order; junction bases with no gene match: 6. CDR1 and CDR2 from the germline V gene are SGHRS and YFSETQ. The CDR3 loop reads CASSLPRTGISYNEQFF. For the CDR3, the DNA is TGCGCCAGCAGCTTGCCTAGGACAGGGATCTCCTACAATGAGCAGTTCTTC.

This clone occurred a few times. The V call is TRBV27, the J call TRBJ1-3; the D is unclear. V shed 0 bases and J shed 0 bases, with 6 bases lying between them. The length of the CDR3 is 15 residues. The germline V gene has CDR1 MNHEY and CDR2 SMNVEV (reference sequence). CDR3 coding DNA: TGTGCCAGCAGTTTATCGCTCGGCTCTGGAAACACCATATATTTT. Its protein is CASSLSLGSGNTIYF.

The genes are TRBV27 and TRBJ1-5; 8 bases are a match to TRBD1. This CDR3 spans 15 amino acids. Trimming at V came to 0 bases and at J to 5 bases, leaving 3 bases not matched to a gene. CDR1 MNHEY and CDR2 SMNVEV come from the germline V gene (reference sequence). For the CDR3, the DNA is TGTGCCAGCAGTTTATCCGAGACAGGGGATCAGCCCCAGCATTTT. It specifies CASSLSETGDQPQHF.

The chain has TRBV7-2 and TRBJ1-1, with D perhaps TRBD1 (5 bases). The CDR3 sequence is 13 residues long. V lost 5 bases, J lost 1 base, and 8 bases lay in between. The germline V gene has CDR1 SGHTA and CDR2 FQGNSA. The CDR3 loop reads CASSPGGNTEAFF. The CDR3 DNA reads TGTGCCAGCAGCCCGGGGGGGAACACTGAAGCTTTCTTT.

CDR3 loop: CASSPHRATDTQYF. DNA for the CDR3: TGTGCCAGCTCACCTCACAGGGCCACAGATACGCAGTATTTT. J is TRBJ2-3 and V is TRBV18; the D gene is possibly TRBD1 (6 bases). Trimming cost V 3 bases and J 2 bases, with 9 bases left between them. From germline, CDR1 is KGHSH and CDR2 LQKENI. This CDR3 comprises 14 residues.

Turning to this clone: In the same sample, other DNA sequences code for this CDR3. The chain uses TRBV19 and TRBJ1-5; possible D gene TRBD1, 6 bases. The V and J ends lost 1 base and 4 bases respectively, with 8 bases between them. From germline, CDR1 is LNHDA and CDR2 SQIVND (reference sequence). CDR3 size: 14 residues. The CDR3 is CASSIARGNQPQHF. The CDR3 DNA reads as TGTGCCAGTAGTATAGCCAGGGGTAATCAGCCCCAGCATTTT.

The rearrangement joins TRBV5-1 to TRBJ2-7, with 7 positions matching TRBD1. This CDR3 spans 16 amino acids. Per the germline V gene, CDR1 is SGHRS and CDR2 is YFSETQ. Trimming cost V 2 bases and J 4 bases; bases outside gene matches: 12. In nucleotides, the CDR3 is TGCGCCAGCAGCTTTGACGTTTTATACAGGGGTTACGAGCAGTACTTC. It yields the protein CASSFDVLYRGYEQYF.

Here the CDR3 reads CASSYSLAGGLNEQFF. Here the CDR3 DNA reads TGTGCCAGCAGTTATTCACTAGCGGGGGGGCTGAATGAGCAGTTCTTC. The rearrangement links TRBV6-5 to TRBJ2-1; 13 positions agree with TRBD2. In germline, CDR1 is MNHEY, CDR2 SVGAGI. CDR3 size: 16 residues. Trimming cost V 3 bases and J 7 bases; bases outside gene matches: 6.

CDR3 region: CATSSRGTGKETQYF. The CDR3 DNA is TGTGCCACCAGCAGTCGGGGGACAGGGAAAGAGACCCAGTACTTC. The chain employs TRBV15 and TRBJ2-5; 9 bases align to TRBD1. Germline loops: CDR1 LNHNV, CDR2 YYDKDF (reference sequence). The CDR3 sequence is 15 residues long. Germline trimming cut 3 bases from V and 3 bases from J; bases unmatched to any gene: 5.

This sequence joins TRBV27 and TRBJ2-6, with 9 bases lining up with TRBD1. The V gene end was trimmed by 5 bases and the J gene end by 4 bases; junction bases not matched to a gene: 9. CDR3 length equals 17 residues. Germline V CDR1 and CDR2: MNHEY, SMNVEV (reference sequence). CDR3 region: CASSRGTGSPGANVLTF. Written as DNA, the CDR3 is TGTGCCAGCAGTCGCGGGACAGGGTCTCCCGGGGCCAACGTCCTGACTTTC.

This rearrangement joins TRBV28 to TRBJ2-7; TRBD2 might be the D (6 bases). Germline V CDR1 and CDR2: MDHEN, SYDVKM. The CDR3 loop spans 11 amino acids. The V end was cut by 5 bases, the J end by 9 bases, with 11 bases between. CDR3: CASSEISGQYF. The CDR3 DNA sequence: TGTGCCAGCAGTGAAATTAGCGGGCAGTACTTC.

The CDR3 here is CASSLVGGYGYTF. DNA of the CDR3: TGTGCCAGCAGCTTAGTGGGGGGCTATGGCTACACCTTC. The chain has TRBV7-2 and TRBJ1-2, with a possible D match to TRBD1 (5 bases). The V gene's germline CDR1 is SGHTA and CDR2 FQGNSA. V dropped 1 base and J dropped 4 bases, with 7 bases sitting between them. This CDR3 has 13 residues.

This rearrangement joins TRBV13 to TRBJ2-3, with 9 positions matching TRBD2. Germline values: CDR1 PRHDT, CDR2 FYEKMQ (reference sequence). The CDR3 consists of 14 residues. V lost 4 bases and J lost 4; bases outside the gene matches: 3. The DNA for the CDR3 is TGTGCCAGCAGCTGGCGCGGGGGGGCAGATACGCAGTATTTT. Translating it yields CASSWRGGADTQYF.